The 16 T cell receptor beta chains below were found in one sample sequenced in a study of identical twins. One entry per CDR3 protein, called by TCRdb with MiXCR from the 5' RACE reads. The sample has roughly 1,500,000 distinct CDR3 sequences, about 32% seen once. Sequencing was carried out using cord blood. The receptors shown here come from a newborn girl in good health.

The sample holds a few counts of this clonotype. The CDR3 coding sequence is TGCGCCAGCAATACCCACCCGCCCTACGAGCAGTACTTC. Protein product: CASNTHPPYEQYF. The genes are TRBV5-1 and TRBJ2-7; D not certain. This CDR3 region has 13 residues. The V end was cut by 6 bases, the J end by 2 bases, with 12 bases between. Germline loops: CDR1 SGHRS, CDR2 YFSETQ.

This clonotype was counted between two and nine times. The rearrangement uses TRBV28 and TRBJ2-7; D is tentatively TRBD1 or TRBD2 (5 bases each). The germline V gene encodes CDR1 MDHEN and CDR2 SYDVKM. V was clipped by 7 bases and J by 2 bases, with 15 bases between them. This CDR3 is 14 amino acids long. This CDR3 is CASNARDPTYEQYF. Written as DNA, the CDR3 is TGTGCCAGCAATGCAAGGGACCCCACCTACGAGCAGTACTTC. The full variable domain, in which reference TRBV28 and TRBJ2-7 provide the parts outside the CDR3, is DVKVTQSSRYLVKRTGEKVFLECVQDMDHENMFWYRQDPGLGLRLIYFSYDVKMKEKGDIPEGYSVSREKKERFSLILESASTNQTSMYLCASNARDPTYEQYFGPGTRLTVT.

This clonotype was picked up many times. The CDR3 sequence is CAISRGGQETQYF. As DNA, the CDR3 is TGTGCCATCAGTAGAGGGGGGCAAGAGACCCAGTACTTC. The rearrangement links TRBV10-3 to TRBJ2-5; TRBD1 or TRBD2 may be the D gene (6 bases each). CDR3 length equals 13 residues. V shed 5 bases and J shed 2 bases, with 9 bases lying between them. Germline V gene lookup returns CDR1 ENHRY and CDR2 SYGVKD.

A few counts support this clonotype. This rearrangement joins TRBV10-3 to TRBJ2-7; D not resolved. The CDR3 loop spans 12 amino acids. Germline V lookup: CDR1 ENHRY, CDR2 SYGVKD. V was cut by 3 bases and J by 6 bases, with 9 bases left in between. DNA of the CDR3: TGTGCCATCAGTGATTCGGCACTCGAGCAGTACTTC. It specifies CAISDSALEQYF.

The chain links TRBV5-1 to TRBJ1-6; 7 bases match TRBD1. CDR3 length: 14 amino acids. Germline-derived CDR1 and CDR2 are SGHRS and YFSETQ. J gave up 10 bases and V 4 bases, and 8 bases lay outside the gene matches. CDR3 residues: CASSLRGMESPLHF. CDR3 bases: TGCGCCAGCAGCCTCAGGGGGATGGAATCACCCCTCCACTTT.

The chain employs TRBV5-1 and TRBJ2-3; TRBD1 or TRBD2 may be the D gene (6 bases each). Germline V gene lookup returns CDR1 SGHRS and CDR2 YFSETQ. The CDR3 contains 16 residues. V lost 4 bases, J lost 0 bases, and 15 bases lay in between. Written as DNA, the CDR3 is TGCGCCAGCAGCCCCCTCCGGGGGCCTAGCACAGATACGCAGTATTTT. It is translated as CASSPLRGPSTDTQYF.

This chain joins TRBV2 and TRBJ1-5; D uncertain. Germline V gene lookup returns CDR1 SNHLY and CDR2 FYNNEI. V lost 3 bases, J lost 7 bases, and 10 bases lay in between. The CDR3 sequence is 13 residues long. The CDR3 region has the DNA TGTGCCAGCAGTGAGGAACGGTTACAGCCCCAGCATTTT. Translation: CASSEERLQPQHF.

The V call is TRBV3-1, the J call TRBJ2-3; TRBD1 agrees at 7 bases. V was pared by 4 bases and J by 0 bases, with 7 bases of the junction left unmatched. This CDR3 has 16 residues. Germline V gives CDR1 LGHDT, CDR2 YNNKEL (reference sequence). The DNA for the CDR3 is TGTGCCAGCAGCCCACAGGGGCGCTCTAGCACAGATACGCAGTATTTT. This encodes CASSPQGRSSTDTQYF.

This chain's CDR3 is CSATTVNQPQHF. DNA for the CDR3: TGCAGTGCTACGACCGTTAATCAGCCCCAGCATTTT. The chain has TRBV20-1 and TRBJ1-5; D remains unclear. Trimming removed 4 bases from V and 4 bases from J, with 8 bases in between. The germline gives CDR1 DFQATT, CDR2 SNEGSKA (reference sequence). The CDR3 sequence is 12 residues long.

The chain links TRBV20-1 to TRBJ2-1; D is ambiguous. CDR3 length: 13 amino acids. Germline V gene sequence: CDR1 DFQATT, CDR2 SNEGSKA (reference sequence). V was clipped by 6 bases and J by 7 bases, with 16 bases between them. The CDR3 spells CSAQLDRANEQFF. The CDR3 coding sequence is TGCAGTGCCCAACTGGACCGGGCGAATGAGCAGTTCTTC.

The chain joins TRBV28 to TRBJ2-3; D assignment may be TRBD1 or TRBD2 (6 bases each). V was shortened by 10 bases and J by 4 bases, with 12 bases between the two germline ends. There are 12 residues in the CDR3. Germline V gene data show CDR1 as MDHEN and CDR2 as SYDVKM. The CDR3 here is CATIRGPDTQYF. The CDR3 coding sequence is TGTGCCACCATCCGGGGGCCAGATACGCAGTATTTT.

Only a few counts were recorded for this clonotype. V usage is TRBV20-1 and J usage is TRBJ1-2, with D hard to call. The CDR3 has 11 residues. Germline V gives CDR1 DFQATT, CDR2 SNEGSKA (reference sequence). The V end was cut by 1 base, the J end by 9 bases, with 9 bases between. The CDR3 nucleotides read TGCAGTGCTAGAGGTGGATATAGCTACACCTTC. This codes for CSARGGYSYTF.

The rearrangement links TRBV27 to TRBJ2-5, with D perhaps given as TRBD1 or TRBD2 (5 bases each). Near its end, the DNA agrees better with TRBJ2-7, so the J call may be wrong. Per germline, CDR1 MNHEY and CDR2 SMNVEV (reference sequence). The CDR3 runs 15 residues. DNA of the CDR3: TGTGCCAGCAGTTTTCTCGGGACGCCGCCTCCCGAGCAGTACTTC. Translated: CASSFLGTPPPEQYF.

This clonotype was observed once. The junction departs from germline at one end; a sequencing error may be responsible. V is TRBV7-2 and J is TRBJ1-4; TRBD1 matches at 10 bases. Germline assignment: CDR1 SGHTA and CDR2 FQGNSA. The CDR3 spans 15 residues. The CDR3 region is CASSLTGGTNEELFF. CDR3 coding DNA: TGTGCCAGCAGCCTGACAGGGGGCACTAATGAAGAACTGTTTTTT.

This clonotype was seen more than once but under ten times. The CDR3 bases are TGTGCCAGCAGATTACTAGCGGGAGATTCCTACGAGCAGTACTTC. Protein product: CASRLLAGDSYEQYF. The chain has TRBV7-2 and TRBJ2-7; 11 bases are shared with TRBD2. CDR1 SGHTA and CDR2 FQGNSA come from the germline V gene. This CDR3 is 15 amino acids long. The V gene end was trimmed by 6 bases and the J gene end by 1 base; junction bases not matched to a gene: 5.

CDR3 residues: CASSFGGTYSYNEQFF. Written as DNA, the CDR3 is TGTGCCAGCAGCTTTGGCGGGACTTACTCCTACAATGAGCAGTTCTTC. The J gene is TRBJ2-1, the V gene TRBV5-6, with a weak D call TRBD2 (6 bases). Trimming took 2 bases from V and 0 from J, leaving 12 bases between them. The CDR3 spans 16 residues. Germline V gene sequence: CDR1 SGHDT, CDR2 YYEEEE. The complete variable domain, with remaining parts taken from reference TRBV5-6 and TRBJ2-1, reads DAGVTQSPTHLIKTRGQQVTLRCSPKSGHDTVSWYQQALGQGPQFIFQYYEEEERQRGNFPDRFSGHQFPNYSSELNVNALLLGDSALYLCASSFGGTYSYNEQFFGPGTRLTVL.